The 19 T cell receptor beta chains below come from one sample, sequenced in a study of regulatory T cells in long-lasting Graves disease. Time point here: newly diagnosed GD, antithyroid drugs for less than 3 months. From PBMCs, RNA was extracted and then used to make the TCR library. Through Arm-PCR of CDR3 regions and iRepertoire HTBI primers, TCR beta libraries were built. Using its own MiXCR run on the multiplex PCR reads, TCRdb lists one record per CDR3 protein. The repertoire holds about 540,000 distinct CDR3 sequences, with around an eighth as singletons. These records were also assigned to another study, of T cells in Graves' hyperthyroidism and ophthalmopathy.

The starting material was peripheral blood mononuclear cells (PBMCs), obtained at new diagnosis, from a patient treated with antithyroid drugs. The receptors originated from a man aged 30 to 39 with Graves disease.

V and J are TRBV20-1 and TRBJ2-1, with TRBD2 matching over 9 bases. Germline CDR1 is DFQATT and CDR2 is SNEGSKA (reference sequence). The length of the CDR3 is 16 residues. The J segment lost 0 bases and the V segment lost 0 bases, leaving 3 bases of the junction unmatched. CDR3 coding DNA: TGCAGTGCTAGAGAGACTAGCGGACGCTCCTACAATGAGCAGTTCTTC. Translation: CSARETSGRSYNEQFF.

In this sample, this clonotype turned up a few times. A much larger clone lies one base from this, so it may be a read error. This chain joins TRBV2 and TRBJ2-7; 12 bases line up with TRBD2. The CDR3 has 17 residues. From germline, CDR1 is SNHLY and CDR2 FYNNEI. Here the CDR3 reads CASSVGLAGSFSYGQYF. The CDR3 DNA reads as TGTGCCAGCAGTGTGGGACTAGCGGGTTCCTTTTCCTACGGGCAGTACTTC.

Comments on this clonotype: A read error may produce the germline difference seen at one junction end. The chain has TRBV4-1 and TRBJ1-4; D is possibly TRBD1 (5 bases). The CDR3 length is 16 residues. CDR1 MGHRA and CDR2 YSYEKL come from the germline V gene. The CDR3 spells CAGSQQGQGRGEKLFF. CDR3 bases: TGCGCCGGCAGCCAGCAAGGTCAAGGGAGGGGTGAAAAACTGTTTTTT.

The rearrangement joins TRBV30 to TRBJ2-5; tentatively, D is TRBD2 (6 bases). The germline CDR1 and CDR2 sequences are GTSNPN and SVGIG (reference sequence). This CDR3 is built from 15 residues. Trimming cost V 2 bases and J 0 bases, with 13 bases left between them. The CDR3: CAWSIGRGHQETQYF. CDR3 bases: TGTGCCTGGAGTATCGGGCGGGGCCACCAAGAGACCCAGTACTTC.

This chain joins TRBV5-5 and TRBJ2-4; D might be TRBD2 (5 bases). Germline-derived CDR1 and CDR2 are SGHKS and YYEKEE (reference sequence). This CDR3 is built from 13 residues. V lost 8 bases and J lost 3, with 12 bases in between. CDR3 residues: CASVGRVKNIQYF. The CDR3 DNA reads as TGTGCCAGTGTAGGGCGGGTCAAAAACATTCAGTACTTC.

This clonotype was counted ten times or more. This chain connects TRBV29-1 to TRBJ2-5; D assignment may be TRBD1 or TRBD2 (5 bases each). The CDR3 has 13 amino acids. V was trimmed by 4 bases and J by 4 bases, leaving 13 bases between them. CDR1 is SQVTM, CDR2 ANQGSEA, per germline. The CDR3 DNA is TGCAGCGTTGGTAGAGGGGTGGGAGAGACCCAGTACTTC. It is translated as CSVGRGVGETQYF.

This clonotype was detected ten times or more. The rearrangement uses TRBV24-1 and TRBJ2-1, with 7 bases matching TRBD2. The CDR3 totals 16 residues. After removal of 1 base from V and 0 bases from J, the junction contained 2 bases not matched to a gene. Germline V gene data show CDR1 as KGHDR and CDR2 as SFDVKD. The CDR3 nucleotides read TGTGCCACCAGTGATTTACGCGGGAGCTCCTACAATGAGCAGTTCTTC. Its protein is CATSDLRGSSYNEQFF.

The chain recombines TRBV27 with TRBJ2-7; 11 positions match TRBD1. CDR1 and CDR2 from the germline V gene are MNHEY and SMNVEV (reference sequence). The CDR3 is 15 residues long. With 8 bases clipped from V and 4 bases from J, the junction kept 10 bases outside the gene matches. In nucleotides, the CDR3 is TGTGCCAGCCTCGGACAGGGGGCGAAATTATACGAGCAGTACTTC. Amino acids: CASLGQGAKLYEQYF.

This clonotype showed up many times. The genes are TRBV27 and TRBJ2-3; 7 bases line up with TRBD1. Germline CDR1 MNHEY, CDR2 SMNVEV (reference sequence). The CDR3 loop spans 12 amino acids. Unmatched junction bases numbered 4, after V lost 3 bases and J lost 10 bases. As DNA, the CDR3 is TGTGCCAGCAGTTTGACAGGGATTGCGCAGTATTTT. It translates to CASSLTGIAQYF.

This clonotype occurred many times. The rearrangement links TRBV20-1 to TRBJ2-3; the match to TRBD2 covers 8 bases. CDR1 and CDR2 from the germline V gene are DFQATT and SNEGSKA (reference sequence). Unmatched junction bases numbered 7, after V lost 6 bases and J lost 2 bases. The CDR3 totals 14 residues. The CDR3 spells CSAPPSGPTDTQYF. CDR3 nucleotides: TGCAGTGCCCCTCCTAGCGGGCCCACAGATACGCAGTATTTT.

Only a few counts were recorded for this clonotype. This rearrangement joins TRBV7-9 to TRBJ2-5; either TRBD1 or TRBD2 may fit D (6 bases each). CDR1 SEHNR and CDR2 FQNEAQ come from the germline V gene (reference sequence). This CDR3 has 16 residues. Trimming removed 1 base at V and 5 bases at J, with 17 bases between. The CDR3 DNA sequence: TGTGCCAGCAGCTTAGTCCGGGGGCCCTTAAGGGAGACCCAGTACTTC. Amino acid sequence: CASSLVRGPLRETQYF.

Regarding this clonotype: This could be a read error, since a much larger clone is one nucleotide away. This rearrangement joins TRBV11-2 to TRBJ1-4, with D hard to call. Germline CDR1 SGHAT, CDR2 FQNNGV. The V gene lost 7 bases and the J gene lost 10 bases, with 19 bases spanning the gap. This CDR3 spans 14 amino acids. CDR3 sequence reads: CASILERPGGKLFF. The CDR3 DNA reads as TGTGCCAGCATCTTGGAACGGCCGGGCGGAAAACTGTTTTTT.

This clonotype was picked up a small number of times. This chain uses TRBV4-2 with TRBJ2-5, with 11 bases matching TRBD2. The CDR3 runs to 15 residues. V lost 4 bases to trimming and J lost 3 bases; unmatched junction nucleotides: 4. CDR1 is LGHNA, CDR2 YNFKEQ, per germline. CDR3 region: CASSREGLAEETQYF. CDR3 DNA: TGTGCCAGCAGCCGGGAGGGACTAGCGGAAGAGACCCAGTACTTC.

The chain joins TRBV18 to TRBJ1-1, with TRBD1 identical over 11 bases. The germline CDR1 and CDR2 sequences are KGHSH and LQKENI. Trimming took 4 bases from V and 3 from J; bases not matched to a gene: 4. This CDR3 has 15 amino acids. The CDR3 loop is CASSQGTGGDTEAFF. CDR3 bases: TGTGCCAGCTCACAAGGGACAGGGGGGGACACTGAAGCTTTCTTT.

Ten or more counts support this clonotype. This chain joins TRBV29-1 and TRBJ2-1, with 12 bases that match TRBD1. This CDR3 is 14 amino acids long. The trim removed 4 bases at V and 9 bases at J, leaving 7 bases unmatched. Per the germline V gene, CDR1 is SQVTM and CDR2 is ANQGSEA. The CDR3: CSVVRDRGRSEQFF. Written as DNA, the CDR3 is TGCAGCGTTGTGCGGGACAGGGGGCGATCTGAGCAGTTCTTC.

This clonotype has ten or more counts. The rearrangement joins TRBV6-1 to TRBJ2-7; D is possibly TRBD2 (5 bases). Germline values: CDR1 MNHNS, CDR2 SASEGT. There are 13 residues in the CDR3. With 5 bases removed from V and 4 bases from J, the gap between germline ends came to 12 bases. The CDR3 DNA reads as TGTGCCAGCAGTCCTCCGGGAAGATACGAGCAGTACTTC. Protein sequence: CASSPPGRYEQYF.

This clonotype was seen at least ten times. The chain carries TRBV16 and TRBJ2-7; D is perhaps TRBD1 or TRBD2 (5 bases each). The germline gives CDR1 KGHSY, CDR2 FQNENV. V lost 4 bases and J lost 0, with 13 bases in between. The CDR3 is 15 residues long. The CDR3 region is CASSRGRLSSYEQYF. The CDR3 DNA is TGTGCCAGCAGCCGGGGACGTTTAAGCTCCTACGAGCAGTACTTC.

V is TRBV30 and J is TRBJ2-1; 10 bases align to TRBD1. Germline CDR1 GTSNPN, CDR2 SVGIG (reference sequence). V shed 1 base and J 7 bases; nucleotides not matched to a gene: 10. The CDR3 has 16 amino acids. The CDR3 loop reads CAWSAPGGDRGNEQFF. Written as DNA, the CDR3 is TGTGCCTGGAGTGCACCCGGAGGGGACAGGGGAAATGAGCAGTTCTTC.

Comments on this clonotype: Sequence at one end of the junction differs from germline and may be a read error. The J gene is TRBJ2-3, the V gene TRBV5-1; D perhaps matches TRBD2 (6 bases). Germline V gene lookup returns CDR1 SGHRS and CDR2 YFSETQ. The CDR3 covers 16 residues. The CDR3 nucleotides are TGTGCCAGCAGCTTCTCGCCGGGAGTCGGAACAGATACGCAGTATTTT. Residues: CASSFSPGVGTDTQYF.